Following are 5 T cell receptor beta chains from one sample sequenced in a study of radiotherapy plus CTLA-4 blockade in lung cancer. Assay used: immunoSEQ multiplex PCR; TCRdb lists only in-frame clones, some missing. The repertoire includes 55,000 to 80,000 clones, 80% to 90% of them detected once, and 35% to 45% sits in the top ten. The sequencing here drew on peripheral blood, taken from a patient treated with radiotherapy plus ipilimumab. The receptors were sampled from a human donor with non-small cell lung cancer that progressed on radiotherapy plus ipilimumab.

The J gene is TRBJ1-2, the V gene TRBV6-1; 8 bases are shared with TRBD1. From germline, CDR1 is MNHNS and CDR2 SASEGT. Trimming cost V 3 bases and J 4 bases; bases outside gene matches: 10. The CDR3 extends over 16 amino acids. CDR3: CASSDQRRGLGYGYTF. CDR3 sequence (DNA): TGTGCCAGCAGTGACCAGCGCAGGGGGCTCGGCTATGGCTACACCTTC.

This rearrangement joins TRBV28 to TRBJ2-3; D may be TRBD1 (6 bases). V gave up 2 bases and J gave up 2 bases, with 11 bases separating them. In germline, CDR1 is MDHEN, CDR2 SYDVKM. The CDR3 has 15 amino acids. CDR3 DNA sequence: TGTGCCAGCAGTTTAACCGACAGGTTCACAGATACGCAGTATTTT. Translated: CASSLTDRFTDTQYF.

V and J are TRBV10-1 and TRBJ2-7; 7 positions agree with TRBD2. Germline CDR1 reads WNHNN; CDR2 reads SYGVQD (reference sequence). CDR3 length: 15 residues. Germline trimming cut 4 bases from V and 4 bases from J; bases unmatched to any gene: 10. CDR3 bases: TGCGCCAGCAGTGCTTTTGGGCGGGAGAGGTACGAGCAGTACTTC. As protein: CASSAFGRERYEQYF.

The rearrangement links TRBV2 to TRBJ2-1; 12 bases agree with TRBD2. The CDR3 has 14 amino acids. Trimming at V came to 8 bases and at J to 9 bases, leaving 8 bases not matched to a gene. From germline, CDR1 is SNHLY and CDR2 FYNNEI. The CDR3 is CASRTSGVGGEQFF. The CDR3 DNA is TGTGCCAGCCGGACTAGCGGGGTAGGAGGTGAGCAGTTCTTC.

This chain connects TRBV6-1 to TRBJ2-7; weak D call: TRBD1 (6 bases). This CDR3 is 13 amino acids long. V dropped 2 bases and J dropped 9 bases, with 14 bases sitting between them. Germline V CDR1 and CDR2: MNHNS, SASEGT. CDR3 nucleotide sequence: TGTGCCAGCAGTGAATATCCAGGGGAAAGGCAGTACGTC. Residues: CASSEYPGERQYV.